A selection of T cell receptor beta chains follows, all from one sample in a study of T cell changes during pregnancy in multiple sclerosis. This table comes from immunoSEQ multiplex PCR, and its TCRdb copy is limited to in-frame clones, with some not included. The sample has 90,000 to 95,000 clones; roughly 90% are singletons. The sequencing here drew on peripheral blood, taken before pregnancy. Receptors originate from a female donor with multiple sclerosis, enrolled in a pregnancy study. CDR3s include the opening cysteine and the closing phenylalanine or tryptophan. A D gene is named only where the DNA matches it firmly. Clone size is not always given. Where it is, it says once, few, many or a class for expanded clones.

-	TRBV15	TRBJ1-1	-	TGTGCCACCATTAACAGTGAAGCTTTCTTT	CATINSEAFF
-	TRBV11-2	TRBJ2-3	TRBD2	TGTGCCAGCAGCTCCTTAGCGGGGGGTTCCACAGATACGCAGTATTTT	CASSSLAGGSTDTQYF
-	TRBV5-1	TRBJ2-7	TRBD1	TGCGCCAGCAGCCCCGACAGGGGCCTATACGAGCAGTACTTC	CASSPDRGLYEQYF
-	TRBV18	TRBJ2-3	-	TGTGCCAGCTCACTATCAGGGGCGCAAGATACGCAGTATTTT	CASSLSGAQDTQYF
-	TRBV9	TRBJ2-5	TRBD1	TGTGCCAGCAGCGGAGGGAAAAGGACAGGGTGGGGAGAGACCCAGTACTTC	CASSGGKRTGWGETQYF
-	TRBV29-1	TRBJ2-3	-	TGCAGCGTTGAAGACCCAGTTGAGGGGGAATTGGATACGCAGTATTTT	CSVEDPVEGELDTQYF
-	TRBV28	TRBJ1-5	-	TGTGCCAGCAGTGAGGCGCGCAATCAGCCCCAGCATTTT	CASSEARNQPQHF
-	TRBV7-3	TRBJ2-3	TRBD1	TGTGCCAGCAGCTTGGGACAGGGGGTCACAGATACGCAGTATTTT	CASSLGQGVTDTQYF
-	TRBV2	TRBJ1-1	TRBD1	TGTGCCAGCAGAACCTCTGCGACAGGGGGGACTGAAGCTTTCTTT	CASRTSATGGTEAFF
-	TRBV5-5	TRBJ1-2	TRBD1	TGTGCCAGCAGCACGTGGGACAGCTCTTTTGGCTACACCTTC	CASSTWDSSFGYTF
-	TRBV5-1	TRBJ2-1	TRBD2	TGCGCCAGCAGCTTGCCGGGACTAGCGCCATACAATGAGCAGTTCTTC	CASSLPGLAPYNEQFF
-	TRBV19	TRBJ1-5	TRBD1	TGTGCCAGTAGTATAGATGGGACAGGGGGTCAGCCCCAGCATTTT	CASSIDGTGGQPQHF
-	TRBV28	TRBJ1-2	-	TGTGCCAGCAGTTTACAAACTGGGACACCCAATGGCTACACCTTC	CASSLQTGTPNGYTF
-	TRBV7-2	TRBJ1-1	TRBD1	TGTGCCAGCAGCCCGGGACAGGGAAACACTGAAGCTTTCTTT	CASSPGQGNTEAFF
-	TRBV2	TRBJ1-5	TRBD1	TGTGCCAGCAGTGGGGGGACAGGGGGAAATCAGCCCCAGCATTTT	CASSGGTGGNQPQHF
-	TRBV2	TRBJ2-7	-	TGTGCCAGCAGTCCGCGAGAATTGGAGCAGTACTTC	CASSPRELEQYF
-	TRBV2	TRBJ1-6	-	TGTGCCAGTACAACAGGGAGAGGATCACCCCTCCACTTT	CASTTGRGSPLHF
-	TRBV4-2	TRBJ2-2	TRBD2	TGTGCCAGCAGCCAAGCCGGGACTAGCGCCTTCGCGAACACCGGGGAGCTGTTTTTT	CASSQAGTSAFANTGELFF
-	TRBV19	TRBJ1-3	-	TGTGCCAGTAGTGCGGGTTTATCGGGAAACACCATATATTTT	CASSAGLSGNTIYF
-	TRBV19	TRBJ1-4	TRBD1	TGTGCCAGTACCCCTCGGCACCGGGACAGGAAACTTAATGAAAAACTGTTTTTT	CASTPRHRDRKLNEKLFF
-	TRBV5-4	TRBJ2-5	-	TGTGCCAGCAGCTTGGGGGCTACCTTAATTGGAGAGACCCAGTACTTC	CASSLGATLIGETQYF
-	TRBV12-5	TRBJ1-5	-	TGTGCTAGTGGTTTGGTCTCGACCGCGGGGGGAAGCAATCAGCCCCAGCATTTT	CASGLVSTAGGSNQPQHF
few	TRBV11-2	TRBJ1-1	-	TGTGCCAGCAGTTCATTCGGGGGGGAGCGAGCTTTCTTT	CASSSFGGERAFF
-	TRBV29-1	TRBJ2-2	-	TGCAGCGTTGAACGGGAGGCGACAGGGAACACCGGGGAGCTGTTTTTT	CSVEREATGNTGELFF
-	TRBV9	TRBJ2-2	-	TGTGCCAGCAGCCCGACTGCGGTCGCCGGGGAGCTGTTTTTT	CASSPTAVAGELFF
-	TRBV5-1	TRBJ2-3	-	TGCGCCAGCAGGGACGGACGGGCGGGGAGACATACGCAGTATTTT	CASRDGRAGRHTQYF
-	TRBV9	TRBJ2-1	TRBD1	TGTGCCAGCAGCGTAGGACCCCCCCTTGGGGACAGGGGGCTCTCCAATGAGCAGTTCTTC	CASSVGPPLGDRGLSNEQFF
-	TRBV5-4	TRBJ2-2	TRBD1	TGTGCCAGCAGCTCGGGACAGGGGTATACTGGGGAGCTGTTTTTT	CASSSGQGYTGELFF
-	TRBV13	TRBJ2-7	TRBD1	TGTGCCAGCAGCTTAGCAGGGGACAGTTCCTACGAGCAGTACTTC	CASSLAGDSSYEQYF
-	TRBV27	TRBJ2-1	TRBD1	TGTGCCAGCAGTTTAAACAGGGGCTCCTACAATGAGCAGTTCTTC	CASSLNRGSYNEQFF
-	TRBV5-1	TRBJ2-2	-	TGCGCCAGCAGCTTGGTTGCAGGGAACACCGGGGAGCTGTTTTTT	CASSLVAGNTGELFF
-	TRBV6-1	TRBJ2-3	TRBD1	TGTGCCAGCAGTGAAAGTGGGACAGCCTATACGCAGTATTTT	CASSESGTAYTQYF